The 28 T cell receptor beta chains in this list originate from one sample, sequenced in a study of a mutant IDH1 vaccine in newly diagnosed glioma. Data came from immunoSEQ multiplex PCR; TCRdb stores just in-frame clones and leaves some out. The sample lists more than 25,000 clones; roughly 87% were seen once. For these TCRs, the target antigens are not known. Time point here: week 5, during vaccination. With topical imiquimod, each dose of the vaccine consisted of 300 ug of mutant IDH1 20-mer peptide. Sequences were derived from peripheral blood mononuclear cells (PBMCs), sampled from a glioma patient whose treatment included an IDH1 peptide vaccine. The receptors here all came from a middle-aged woman with glioma. Some clones in this sample may be carry-over from other donors' samples.

The chain has TRBV2 and TRBJ1-6; weak D call: TRBD1 (5 bases). Germline V gene sequence: CDR1 SNHLY, CDR2 FYNNEI. Deletions cut 8 bases from V and 8 bases from J, with 10 bases between. The CDR3 extends over 12 amino acids. The CDR3 spells CASVLGDSPLHF. CDR3 coding DNA: TGTGCCAGCGTTTTAGGGGATTCACCCCTCCACTTT.

CDR3 residues: CASSLVYRGDTEAFF. In nucleotides, the CDR3 is TGCGCCAGCAGCTTGGTCTATAGAGGTGACACTGAAGCTTTCTTT. V gene TRBV5-1 combines with J gene TRBJ1-1; D unclear. Germline V gene lookup returns CDR1 SGHRS and CDR2 YFSETQ. This CDR3 is 15 amino acids long. The V and J ends lost 0 bases and 3 bases respectively, with 12 bases between them.

This chain uses TRBV6-5 with TRBJ2-7; D may be TRBD2 (5 bases). Germline values: CDR1 MNHEY, CDR2 SVGAGI. The CDR3 runs to 16 residues. The V end was cut by 1 base, the J end by 4 bases, with 17 bases between. The CDR3: CASSYLAIGLPYEQYF. The CDR3 coding sequence is TGTGCCAGCAGTTACTTGGCGATCGGACTCCCTTACGAGCAGTACTTC.

The chain couples TRBV7-2 to TRBJ2-3, with D possibly being TRBD1 (6 bases). This CDR3 has 14 amino acids. Per germline, CDR1 SGHTA and CDR2 FQGNSA. The ends were cut back, 2 bases at V and 8 bases at J, with 14 bases in the middle. The CDR3 is CASSLSRPQGTQYF. CDR3 nucleotide sequence: TGTGCCAGCAGCTTATCACGCCCACAGGGTACGCAGTATTTT.

This chain connects TRBV28 to TRBJ1-2, with D unclear. The CDR3 has 15 residues. The germline CDR1 and CDR2 sequences are MDHEN and SYDVKM. Trimming stripped 5 bases from V and 4 bases from J, with 17 bases between. The CDR3 sequence is CASSPPLLGVYGYTF. For the CDR3, the DNA is TGTGCCAGCAGTCCCCCGCTTCTTGGTGTCTATGGCTACACCTTC.

The genes are TRBV6-1 and TRBJ1-5; D is possibly TRBD1 (6 bases). In germline, CDR1 is MNHNS, CDR2 SASEGT. The CDR3 length is 15 residues. V was cut by 1 base and J by 8 bases, with 15 bases left in between. The CDR3 DNA follows: TGTGCCAGCAGTGAAGGAGGGGCAGGGGTGAAGCCCCAGCATTTT. Amino acids: CASSEGGAGVKPQHF.

This chain connects TRBV25-1 to TRBJ1-2; 10 positions match TRBD1. This CDR3 is 14 amino acids long. The trim removed 8 bases at V and 8 bases at J, leaving 11 bases unmatched. Per the germline V gene, CDR1 is MGHDK and CDR2 is SYGVNS. The CDR3 is CASGGQGYTGGYTF. CDR3 coding DNA: TGTGCCAGCGGGGGACAGGGGTATACTGGCGGCTACACCTTC.

The chain combines TRBV5-4 with TRBJ1-1; TRBD1 matches 7 bases. V lost 3 bases, J lost 1 base, and 6 bases stayed unmatched. Germline CDR1 reads SGHNT; CDR2 reads YYREEE (reference sequence). The CDR3 runs to 15 residues. CDR3 sequence: CASSSAGQQNTEAFF. The CDR3 DNA reads TGTGCCAGCAGCTCCGCGGGACAGCAGAACACTGAAGCTTTCTTT.

The rearrangement links TRBV10-3 to TRBJ2-5; TRBD1 matches at 11 bases. In germline, CDR1 is ENHRY, CDR2 SYGVKD. The length of the CDR3 is 17 residues. V trimming: 0 bases; J trimming: 4 bases; junction bases outside the gene matches: 7. CDR3 nucleotide sequence: TGTGCCATCAGTGAGTCATCCGGGACAGGGGGGAGAGAGACCCAGTACTTC. This sequence encodes CAISESSGTGGRETQYF.

This clone appeared once. The CDR3 loop is CASSLDRTNYSPLHF. The CDR3 DNA reads as TGTGCCAGCAGCTTGGATCGGACAAATTATTCACCCCTCCACTTT. The chain uses TRBV5-4 and TRBJ1-6; D might be TRBD1 (5 bases). V was shortened by 0 bases and J by 8 bases, with 12 bases between the two germline ends. Germline loops: CDR1 SGHNT, CDR2 YYREEE (reference sequence). This CDR3 has 15 residues.

The rearrangement uses TRBV28 and TRBJ1-3; D remains unclear. V lost 3 bases and J lost 4, with 10 bases in between. Germline V CDR1 and CDR2: MDHEN, SYDVKM. The CDR3 is made up of 14 amino acids. The CDR3 loop is CASSFRGSGNTIYF. Here the CDR3 DNA reads TGTGCCAGCAGTTTCAGAGGGAGCGGAAACACCATATATTTT.

This clone was seen a single time. This chain connects TRBV7-9 to TRBJ1-5, with D uncertain. V was cut by 5 bases and J by 1 base, with 9 bases left in between. CDR1 is SEHNR and CDR2 is FQNEAQ in the germline V gene (reference sequence). The CDR3 extends over 14 amino acids. The CDR3 nucleotides are TGTGCCAGCAGCCAAGATCTAAGCAATCAGCCCCAGCATTTT. Its translation is CASSQDLSNQPQHF. Full variable domain (remainder filled in from reference TRBV7-9 and TRBJ1-5): DTGVSQNPRHKITKRGQNVTFRCDPISEHNRLYWYRQTLGQGPEFLTYFQNEAQLEKSRLLSDRFSAERPKGSFSTLEIQRTEQGDSAMYLCASSQDLSNQPQHFGDGTRLSIL.

V and J are TRBV5-1 and TRBJ2-5; no clear D. Trimming removed 1 base at V and 6 bases at J, with 7 bases between. Germline lookup yields CDR1 SGHRS and CDR2 YFSETQ. This CDR3 is built from 12 residues. CDR3 residues: CASSLTQKTQYF. CDR3 DNA sequence: TGCGCCAGCAGCTTGACCCAGAAGACCCAGTACTTC.

CDR3 sequence: CASSLGALAQETQYF. The CDR3, as DNA: TGTGCCAGCAGCTTGGGAGCACTAGCCCAGGAGACCCAGTACTTC. This chain connects TRBV5-6 to TRBJ2-5, with D maybe TRBD2 (6 bases). Trimming took 0 bases from V and 5 from J, leaving 14 bases between them. Germline V CDR1 and CDR2: SGHDT, YYEEEE. The CDR3 sequence is 15 residues long.

This chain links TRBV29-1 with TRBJ2-7; 8 nucleotides line up with TRBD2. Germline V gives CDR1 SQVTM, CDR2 ANQGSEA. The CDR3 totals 12 residues. V was pared by 6 bases and J by 2 bases, with 3 bases of the junction left unmatched. In DNA form, the CDR3 reads TGCAGCGTCCCTAGCGGGCCCTACGAGCAGTACTTC. Protein: CSVPSGPYEQYF.

V gene TRBV7-6 combines with J gene TRBJ2-3, with D possibly TRBD2 on 5 matching bases. With 4 bases removed from V and 8 bases from J, the gap between germline ends came to 16 bases. This CDR3 has 14 amino acids. CDR1 is SGHVS and CDR2 is FNYEAQ in the germline V gene. CDR3 protein: CASSSGMESFTQYF. The DNA of the CDR3 is TGTGCCAGCAGCTCCGGGATGGAAAGTTTTACGCAGTATTTT.

The V and J genes are TRBV6-5 and TRBJ2-3, with D possibly being TRBD2 (5 bases). Trimming pared 7 bases from V and 7 bases from J, leaving 9 bases between. The germline V gene encodes CDR1 MNHEY and CDR2 SVGAGI. This CDR3 is built from 11 residues. The CDR3 coding sequence is TGTGCCAGCACCACGGGGTATACGCAGTATTTT. Protein sequence: CASTTGYTQYF.

This clone was found a few times. The chain joins TRBV4-2 to TRBJ2-3; D possibly corresponds to TRBD2 (6 bases). The germline V and J ends were trimmed by 1 base and 2 bases, with 10 bases remaining between them. Germline CDR1 reads LGHNA; CDR2 reads YNFKEQ. The CDR3 totals 15 residues. The CDR3 coding sequence is TGTGCCAGCAGCCAAGCGGGAGCCCACACAGATACGCAGTATTTT. It translates to CASSQAGAHTDTQYF.

The chain carries TRBV7-9 and TRBJ1-1; D not certain. Trimming stripped 2 bases from V and 2 bases from J, with 9 bases between. The CDR3 is made up of 14 amino acids. Germline assignment: CDR1 SEHNR and CDR2 FQNEAQ (reference sequence). CDR3 DNA: TGTGCCAGCAGCTTACCCCTAGAAAACACTGAAGCTTTCTTT. Residues: CASSLPLENTEAFF.

V gene TRBV4-2 combines with J gene TRBJ2-5, with TRBD2 matching over 7 bases. Germline CDR1 reads LGHNA; CDR2 reads YNFKEQ. Trimming removed 1 base from V and 4 bases from J; junction bases left unmatched: 6. This CDR3 contains 15 residues. The DNA of the CDR3 is TGTGCCAGCAGCCAAGGGGGCGGGAGAGGAGAGACCCAGTACTTC. Its protein is CASSQGGGRGETQYF.

This chain joins TRBV7-9 and TRBJ2-3; the match to TRBD1 covers 9 bases. Germline CDR1 and CDR2: SEHNR and FQNEAQ (reference sequence). After removal of 9 bases from V and 5 bases from J, the junction contained 6 bases not matched to a gene. The CDR3 extends over 13 amino acids. The CDR3 sequence: CARTGGAEDTQYF. In DNA form, the CDR3 reads TGTGCCAGAACAGGGGGCGCGGAAGATACGCAGTATTTT.

V and J are TRBV9 and TRBJ2-7; D assignment may be TRBD1 or TRBD2 (6 bases each). The V end was cut by 0 bases, the J end by 5 bases, with 15 bases between. The CDR3 extends over 15 amino acids. CDR1 SGDLS and CDR2 YYNGEE come from the germline V gene. CDR3 region: CASSVEPGAADEQYF. The CDR3 DNA follows: TGTGCCAGCAGCGTAGAACCGGGGGCGGCTGACGAGCAGTACTTC.

The chain combines TRBV5-6 with TRBJ2-5; D possibly corresponds to TRBD2 (6 bases). Trimming pared 0 bases from V and 7 bases from J, leaving 13 bases between. Germline-derived CDR1 and CDR2 are SGHDT and YYEEEE. This CDR3 is built from 14 residues. CDR3 region: CASSLGGVIGTQYF. CDR3 in DNA: TGTGCCAGCAGCTTGGGGGGGGTGATCGGGACCCAGTACTTC.

The chain is built from TRBV5-1 and TRBJ2-7; D gene uncertain. The CDR3 is 12 amino acids. Looked up from germline, CDR1 is SGHRS and CDR2 is YFSETQ. V gave up 2 bases and J gave up 5 bases, with 8 bases separating them. CDR3 amino acids: CASSLNTDEQYF. CDR3 in DNA: TGCGCCAGCAGCTTAAATACTGACGAGCAGTACTTC.

J is TRBJ2-1 and V is TRBV5-1; TRBD1 might be the D (6 bases). The CDR3 totals 14 residues. Trimming left V 4 bases short and J 7 bases short, with 15 bases between. Germline loops: CDR1 SGHRS, CDR2 YFSETQ. The CDR3 DNA reads TGCGCCAGCAGCGAGGGGGTGGCTACGAATGAGCAGTTCTTC. This codes for CASSEGVATNEQFF.

This chain links TRBV9 with TRBJ2-3; D call uncertain. Trimming shortened V by 4 bases and J by 6 bases, and 12 bases separated the two germline ends. The CDR3 has 13 residues. The germline V gene encodes CDR1 SGDLS and CDR2 YYNGEE. The CDR3 sequence: CASSRPKLDTQYF. The CDR3 region has the DNA TGTGCCAGCAGCAGGCCCAAGTTGGATACGCAGTATTTT.

This clone was picked up one time. V and J are TRBV7-2 and TRBJ2-7; TRBD2 matches at 10 bases. The CDR3 runs 15 residues. Trimming at V came to 5 bases and at J to 5 bases, leaving 9 bases not matched to a gene. CDR1 is SGHTA, CDR2 FQGNSA, per germline. The CDR3 loop is CASSRELAGGNEQYF. The DNA of the CDR3 is TGTGCCAGCAGCCGAGAGTTAGCGGGGGGTAACGAGCAGTACTTC.

The gene calls are TRBV19 and TRBJ1-1; D uncertain. The CDR3 is 14 amino acids. CDR1 is LNHDA and CDR2 is SQIVND in the germline V gene (reference sequence). The ends were cut back, 5 bases at V and 1 base at J, with 11 bases in the middle. The CDR3 loop reads CASSSRASNTEAFF. DNA for the CDR3: TGTGCCAGTAGTTCACGGGCGTCGAACACTGAAGCTTTCTTT.